The 21 T cell receptor beta chains reported below all come from one sample, sequenced in a study of blood T cell repertoires in COVID-19. TCRdb keeps only in-frame clones here, not all; method: immunoSEQ multiplex PCR. This sample has 68,000 or so clones, with 85% to 90% found just once. Sequencing was performed on peripheral blood. The receptors come from a man in his fifties with acute or convalescent COVID-19.

The chain has TRBV19 and TRBJ2-7, with 9 nucleotides matching TRBD2. CDR1 LNHDA and CDR2 SQIVND come from the germline V gene (reference sequence). The V segment lost 6 bases and the J segment 0 bases; nucleotides outside the gene matches: 3. The CDR3 contains 14 residues. CDR3 protein: CASRTAGGSYEQYF. The CDR3 DNA sequence: TGTGCCAGTAGAACAGCGGGAGGCTCCTACGAGCAGTACTTC.

J is TRBJ1-4 and V is TRBV5-6; tentatively, D is TRBD1 (5 bases). Germline values: CDR1 SGHDT, CDR2 YYEEEE. The CDR3 is made up of 16 amino acids. V was pared by 0 bases and J by 0 bases, with 9 bases between. The CDR3 DNA reads as TGTGCCAGCAGCTTGGAGGGGAAAGCAACTAATGAAAAACTGTTTTTT. Protein: CASSLEGKATNEKLFF.

This sequence joins TRBV5-4 and TRBJ1-4; tentative D call: TRBD1 (5 bases). The V end lost 5 bases, the J end lost 8 bases, and 13 bases lay between the germline ends. In germline, CDR1 is SGHNT, CDR2 YYREEE (reference sequence). The CDR3 has 13 residues. The DNA of the CDR3 is TGTGCCAGCAGACAGGATGGGGGGGAAAAACTGTTTTTT. Translation: CASRQDGGEKLFF.

The chain links TRBV27 to TRBJ2-3; 9 positions agree with TRBD2. The V gene end was trimmed by 6 bases and the J gene end by 1 base; junction bases not matched to a gene: 8. Germline loops: CDR1 MNHEY, CDR2 SMNVEV (reference sequence). The CDR3 has 16 amino acids. The CDR3 spells CASRRRGGAGTDTQYF. The CDR3 DNA follows: TGTGCCAGCAGGAGACGCGGGGGGGCGGGCACAGATACGCAGTATTTT.

V usage is TRBV11-3 and J usage is TRBJ2-3; TRBD1 matches at 9 bases. CDR3 length: 15 residues. The V gene end was trimmed by 4 bases and the J gene end by 4 bases; junction bases not matched to a gene: 6. Per germline, CDR1 SGHNT and CDR2 YENEEA. The CDR3 here is CASSSRGQGSDTQYF. For the CDR3, the DNA is TGTGCCAGCAGCTCAAGGGGACAGGGATCAGATACGCAGTATTTT.

The DNA of the CDR3 is TGTGCCAGCAGCTTTCAACCGCTTGAGTACACTGAAGCTTTCTTT. This sequence encodes CASSFQPLEYTEAFF. The chain has TRBV11-2 and TRBJ1-1; D is ambiguous. The germline CDR1 and CDR2 sequences are SGHAT and FQNNGV. V lost 3 bases and J 3 bases, leaving 14 bases between the germline ends. This CDR3 has 15 residues.

The CDR3 DNA sequence: TGTGCCAGCAGGCCCCGGGGGGTTGACTATGGCTACACCTTC. It encodes CASRPRGVDYGYTF. The chain recombines TRBV3-1 (or the pseudogene TRBV3-2) with TRBJ1-2, with D possibly being TRBD1 (5 bases). Trimming took 6 bases from V and 3 from J, leaving 14 bases between them. This CDR3 has 14 amino acids. Germline V gene lookup returns CDR1 LGHDT and CDR2 YNNKEL (reference sequence).

The rearrangement links TRBV19 to TRBJ2-7, with 8 bases identical to TRBD1. In germline, CDR1 is LNHDA, CDR2 SQIVND (reference sequence). Trimming cost V 8 bases and J 0 bases; bases outside gene matches: 3. The CDR3 runs to 13 residues. In DNA, the CDR3 is TGTGCCAGTCAACAGGGGGTCTCCTACGAGCAGTACTTC. It codes for CASQQGVSYEQYF.

This chain connects TRBV12-3 or TRBV12-4 to TRBJ1-2, with a weak D call TRBD1 (5 bases). The CDR3 spans 13 residues. V gave up 6 bases and J gave up 3 bases, with 11 bases separating them. This CDR3 is CASRPDTHYGYTF. Written as DNA, the CDR3 is TGTGCCAGCAGGCCGGACACCCACTATGGCTACACCTTC.

The chain couples TRBV5-4 to TRBJ2-5, with a weak D call TRBD1 (6 bases). The CDR3 loop spans 14 amino acids. CDR1 and CDR2 (germline): SGHNT, YYREEE (reference sequence). Deletions cut 0 bases from V and 2 bases from J, with 8 bases between. This chain's CDR3 is CASSLAGTQETQYF. As DNA, the CDR3 is TGTGCCAGCAGCTTGGCGGGGACACAAGAGACCCAGTACTTC.

This sequence joins TRBV13 and TRBJ2-7, with D perhaps matching TRBD1 (6 bases). Germline V gene lookup returns CDR1 PRHDT and CDR2 FYEKMQ (reference sequence). V lost 0 bases and J 7 bases, leaving 13 bases between the germline ends. There are 14 residues in the CDR3. The chain's CDR3 is CASSLGQGGSEQYF. The CDR3 nucleotides are TGTGCCAGCAGCTTAGGACAGGGTGGGTCTGAGCAGTACTTC. Drawing the rest from reference TRBV13 and TRBJ2-7, the complete variable domain is AAGVIQSPRHLIKEKRETATLKCYPIPRHDTVYWYQQGPGQDPQFLISFYEKMQSDKGSIPDRFSAQQFSDYHSELNMSSLELGDSALYFCASSLGQGGSEQYFGPGTRLTVT.

The chain couples TRBV12-2 to TRBJ1-6. TRBV12-2 is deemed a pseudogene. This CDR3 is 15 amino acids long. As DNA, the CDR3 is TGTGCAAGTGTACTAGCGGACAACCAAAATTCACCCCTCCACTTT. It encodes CASVLADNQNSPLHF.

In this sample, this clone turned up a few times. V is TRBV7-9 and J is TRBJ1-2; TRBD1 might be the D (5 bases). V shed 5 bases and J shed 0 bases, with 7 bases lying between them. The CDR3 has 13 amino acids. The germline V gene has CDR1 SEHNR and CDR2 FQNEAQ (reference sequence). The CDR3 DNA reads TGTGCCAGCAGCGGGACTGCTAACTATGGCTACACCTTC. This encodes CASSGTANYGYTF.

The chain is built from TRBV6-6 and TRBJ2-5; a weak D match, TRBD1 (5 bases). V lost 5 bases and J 2 bases, leaving 9 bases between the germline ends. CDR1 is MNHNY, CDR2 SVGAGI, per germline (reference sequence). The CDR3 loop spans 13 amino acids. DNA of the CDR3: TGTGCCAGCAGTCTACAGGTGCAAGAGACCCAGTACTTC. This translates into CASSLQVQETQYF.

The chain carries TRBV10-3 and TRBJ2-5, with 7 nucleotides matching TRBD1. With 10 bases clipped from V and 5 bases from J, the junction kept 13 bases outside the gene matches. This CDR3 is 14 amino acids long. Germline V lookup: CDR1 ENHRY, CDR2 SYGVKD. The CDR3 DNA follows: TGTGCCACGTGGACAGGATCAAGGGGGGAGACCCAGTACTTC. It yields the protein CATWTGSRGETQYF.

This rearrangement joins TRBV3-1 (or the pseudogene TRBV3-2) to TRBJ2-1, with TRBD2 matching over 14 bases. The V segment lost 4 bases and the J segment 5 bases; nucleotides outside the gene matches: 7. Germline CDR1 LGHDT, CDR2 YNNKEL (reference sequence). The CDR3 extends over 17 amino acids. The CDR3 DNA reads TGTGCCAGCAGCCCGCCCGGGACTAGCGGGAGCGACAATGAGCAGTTCTTC. It yields the protein CASSPPGTSGSDNEQFF.

The chain recombines TRBV6-5 with TRBJ1-3; D not resolved. V dropped 1 base and J dropped 0 bases, with 7 bases sitting between them. Germline-derived CDR1 and CDR2 are MNHEY and SVGAGI. The CDR3 has 15 amino acids. The CDR3 nucleotides read TGTGCCAGCAGTTACTTCAGTAACTCTGGAAACACCATATATTTT. Encoded protein: CASSYFSNSGNTIYF.

This chain connects TRBV10-3 to TRBJ2-5; TRBD2 agrees at 9 bases. The germline CDR1 and CDR2 sequences are ENHRY and SYGVKD. V lost 10 bases, J lost 0 bases, and 6 bases stayed unmatched. The CDR3 loop spans 14 amino acids. CDR3 protein: CATASSGDQETQYF. The CDR3 DNA reads as TGTGCCACCGCCTCTAGCGGGGACCAAGAGACCCAGTACTTC.

V is TRBV13 and J is TRBJ1-1, with 7 bases fitting TRBD1. The CDR3 is made up of 16 amino acids. V shed 1 base and J 1 base; nucleotides not matched to a gene: 6. Germline loops: CDR1 PRHDT, CDR2 FYEKMQ (reference sequence). CDR3 protein: CASSLEMTGRNTEAFF. CDR3 coding DNA: TGTGCCAGCAGCTTAGAGATGACAGGGCGGAACACTGAAGCTTTCTTT.

This clone was observed a few times. In nucleotides, the CDR3 is TGTGCCAGCAGCTTGGGGCGGAACACTGAAGCTTTCTTT. Protein product: CASSLGRNTEAFF. The V and J genes are TRBV7-2 and TRBJ1-1; a possible D gene is TRBD1 (5 bases). V shed 3 bases and J shed 1 base, with 6 bases lying between them. CDR1 is SGHTA, CDR2 FQGNSA, per germline. The CDR3 extends over 13 amino acids.

This clone is medium-sized within its sample. This chain uses TRBV6-6 with TRBJ2-7; TRBD1 aligns across 7 bases. With 6 bases clipped from V and 2 bases from J, the junction kept 13 bases outside the gene matches. Per the germline V gene, CDR1 is MNHNY and CDR2 is SVGAGI (reference sequence). The CDR3 is 16 residues long. The CDR3 DNA is TGTGCCAGCAGCCCGTGGGGGACAGAAATAACCTACGAGCAGTACTTC. Protein product: CASSPWGTEITYEQYF.